This is a list of T cell receptor beta chains from one sample in a study of blood T cell repertoires in COVID-19. The method was immunoSEQ multiplex PCR; TCRdb's version includes in-frame clones alone and lacks a portion of them. This table has 250,000 to 300,000 clones, 85% to 90% appearing once. Sequencing input: PBMCs or T cells enriched from blood (not recorded which). These receptors all stem from a woman aged 55-70 years in a cohort exposed to, infected with or recovered from COVID-19 (not recorded which). CDR3s include the opening cysteine and the closing phenylalanine or tryptophan. Fields, in order: clone size, D gene, J gene, V gene, CDR3 DNA, CDR3 protein. A D gene is named only where the DNA matches it firmly. Size is stated for part of the rows, as once, few or many counts, or as a class when the clone is expanded.

size: .; D: TRBD2; J: TRBJ2-1; V: TRBV5-6; DNA: TGTGCCAGCAGGAGTGAGGGACTAGCAAATGAGCAGTTCTTC; CDR3: CASRSEGLANEQFF
size: .; D: TRBD1; J: TRBJ2-2; V: TRBV6-4; DNA: TGTGCCAGCAGTGGGACAGGGGGCGCCGGGGAGCTGTTTTTT; CDR3: CASSGTGGAGELFF
size: once; D: .; J: TRBJ1-5; V: TRBV2; DNA: TGTGCCAGCGCTGGGCAGGCCAATCAGCCCCAGCATTTT; CDR3: CASAGQANQPQHF
size: once; D: .; J: TRBJ2-1; V: TRBV6-5; DNA: TGTGCCAGCAGCCTCGCCGCCACAGGTTACAATGAGCAGTTCTTC; CDR3: CASSLAATGYNEQFF
size: few; D: TRBD2; J: TRBJ2-2; V: TRBV9; DNA: TGTGCCAGCAGCGTTTCTAGCGGGACATCCGGGGAGCTGTTTTTT; CDR3: CASSVSSGTSGELFF
size: .; D: .; J: TRBJ2-1; V: TRBV5-1; DNA: TGCGCCAGCAGCGGGGACAACCCTGGCAATGAGCAGTTCTTC; CDR3: CASSGDNPGNEQFF
size: once; D: TRBD1; J: TRBJ2-7; V: TRBV24-1; DNA: TGTGCCACCAGTGGATCATATGGACAGGCAGCTTACGAGCAGTACTTC; CDR3: CATSGSYGQAAYEQYF
size: .; D: .; J: TRBJ2-1; V: TRBV7-2; DNA: TGTGCCAGCAGCCCCCCGAGGGGACAAGCACCCCTCCGGGTCTTC; CDR3: CASSPPRGQAPLRVF
size: few; D: .; J: TRBJ2-1; V: TRBV19; DNA: TGTGCCAGTAGTACCCTCCGGTCGGAGCAGTTCTTC; CDR3: CASSTLRSEQFF
size: .; D: .; J: TRBJ2-7; V: TRBV5-1; DNA: TGCGCCAGCAGCGCGGACTACACCCCTCCCTACGAGCAGTACTTC; CDR3: CASSADYTPPYEQYF
size: .; D: TRBD1; J: TRBJ1-4; V: TRBV28; DNA: TGTGCCAGCAGTTTATTAGCAGGGGGCGAGGGAAAACTGTTTTTT; CDR3: CASSLLAGGEGKLFF
size: .; D: TRBD2; J: TRBJ2-1; V: TRBV4-2; DNA: TGTGCCAGCAGCCAAGCGGGAGGAGGTAACAATGAGCAGTTCTTC; CDR3: CASSQAGGGNNEQFF
size: .; D: TRBD2; J: TRBJ2-1; V: TRBV24-1; DNA: TGTGCCACCAGTGAAATCCGGACTAGCGGGAAAGGGGGCAATGAGCAGTTCTTC; CDR3: CATSEIRTSGKGGNEQFF
size: .; D: TRBD2; J: TRBJ2-7; V: TRBV6-2/TRBV6-3; DNA: TGTGCCAGCAGCCTGGGACTAGGGACGACCTACGAGCAGTACTTC; CDR3: CASSLGLGTTYEQYF
size: .; D: .; J: TRBJ2-7; V: TRBV27; DNA: TGTGCCAGCAGTTTACACCCAACGGGAGACCCCTACGAGCAGTACTTC; CDR3: CASSLHPTGDPYEQYF
size: .; D: TRBD2; J: TRBJ2-5; V: TRBV29-1; DNA: TGCAGCGTTGTTGGAGGACTAGCGGTCCAAGAGACCCAGTACTTC; CDR3: CSVVGGLAVQETQYF
size: once; D: .; J: TRBJ2-2; V: TRBV15; DNA: TGTGCCACCAGTCTTCTAGCCGGGGAGCTGTTTTTT; CDR3: CATSLLAGELFF
size: .; D: .; J: TRBJ2-7; V: TRBV4-2; DNA: TGTGCCAGCAGCCAAGTGGACAGCTCCTACGAGCAGTACTTC; CDR3: CASSQVDSSYEQYF
size: .; D: TRBD2; J: TRBJ2-1; V: TRBV2; DNA: TGTGCCAGCAGTGTAGATAGCGGGAAGTTGAATGAGCAGTTCTTC; CDR3: CASSVDSGKLNEQFF
size: .; D: .; J: TRBJ1-1; V: TRBV3-1/TRBV3-2; DNA: TGTGCCAGCAGCCCTATACAGGGCGCTGAAGCTTTCTTT; CDR3: CASSPIQGAEAFF
size: .; D: TRBD2; J: TRBJ2-3; V: TRBV27; DNA: TGTGCCAGCAGTTCCCTAGCGGGAGCCTACACAGATACGCAGTATTTT; CDR3: CASSSLAGAYTDTQYF
size: .; D: TRBD2; J: TRBJ2-1; V: TRBV7-3; DNA: TGTGCCAGCAGCCGAAGCGGGAACAATGAGCAGTTCTTC; CDR3: CASSRSGNNEQFF
size: .; D: TRBD1; J: TRBJ1-1; V: TRBV28; DNA: TGTGCCAGCACCGGGACAGGGAGGCCGGGCACTGAAGCTTTCTTT; CDR3: CASTGTGRPGTEAFF
size: .; D: .; J: TRBJ2-2; V: TRBV6-4; DNA: TGTGCCAGCAGTGAACAGGGTTTCACCGGGGAGCTGTTTTTT; CDR3: CASSEQGFTGELFF
size: .; D: .; J: TRBJ1-2; V: TRBV28; DNA: TGTGCCAGCAGTTCCCGCAGGCACCTCTATGGCTACACCTTC; CDR3: CASSSRRHLYGYTF
size: .; D: TRBD2; J: TRBJ2-7; V: TRBV28; DNA: TGTGCCAGCAGTTTATTTCGGTTAAAGCGGGAGGGGCCCTACGAGCAGTACTTC; CDR3: CASSLFRLKREGPYEQYF
size: many; D: TRBD1; J: TRBJ1-6; V: TRBV30; DNA: TGTGCCTGGAGTTCCAATTTCGGGACAGGAAAACATAATTCACCCCTCCACTTT; CDR3: CAWSSNFGTGKHNSPLHF
size: .; D: .; J: TRBJ2-1; V: TRBV7-2; DNA: TGTGCCAGCAGCTTCCGGGACTCCAATGAGCAGTTCTTC; CDR3: CASSFRDSNEQFF
size: .; D: TRBD1; J: TRBJ2-1; V: TRBV7-2; DNA: TGTGCCAGCAGCTTAGGGACAGGGGCCAATGAGCAGTTCTTC; CDR3: CASSLGTGANEQFF
size: .; D: TRBD2; J: TRBJ2-1; V: TRBV7-3; DNA: TGTGCCAGCAGCTTGGGGTACCCGGGAGGACTCGATGAGCAGTTCTTC; CDR3: CASSLGYPGGLDEQFF
size: .; D: .; J: TRBJ2-7; V: TRBV21-1; DNA: TGTGCCAGCAGCCAAGTAGCGGGAGTATTATACGAGCAGTACTTC; CDR3: CASSQVAGVLYEQYF
size: .; D: .; J: TRBJ2-1; V: TRBV12-3/TRBV12-4; DNA: TGTGCCAGCAGCCTCAGGGATGAGCAGTTCTTC; CDR3: CASSLRDEQFF
size: .; D: TRBD1; J: TRBJ2-7; V: TRBV27; DNA: TGTGCCAGCGGCAGAGGGGCAGGGGGATCCTACGAGCAGTACTTC; CDR3: CASGRGAGGSYEQYF
size: .; D: TRBD2; J: TRBJ2-1; V: TRBV15; DNA: TGTGCCACCAGCAGAGGTTTGAGCGGGAGGGAGCGGGAGCAGTTCTTC; CDR3: CATSRGLSGREREQFF
size: .; D: TRBD1; J: TRBJ2-3; V: TRBV6-2/TRBV6-3; DNA: TGTGCCAGCAGTCTCCGGGACAGGAGCCCTAATACGCAGTATTTT; CDR3: CASSLRDRSPNTQYF
size: few; D: .; J: TRBJ1-2; V: TRBV11-2; DNA: TGTGCCAGCAGCCAAGACCGGACAGACTATGGCTACACCTTC; CDR3: CASSQDRTDYGYTF
size: .; D: TRBD1; J: TRBJ2-7; V: TRBV5-1; DNA: TGCGCCAGCAGCTTTGACAGGGCCTACGAGCAGTACTTC; CDR3: CASSFDRAYEQYF
size: many; D: .; J: TRBJ2-5; V: TRBV11-3; DNA: TGTGCCAGCAGCTTATCCTCCAGCGGGACCCAGTACTTC; CDR3: CASSLSSSGTQYF
size: .; D: .; J: TRBJ1-6; V: TRBV18; DNA: TGTGCCAGCTCACCGACAGAAAATTCACCCCTCCACTTT; CDR3: CASSPTENSPLHF
size: once; D: .; J: TRBJ2-3; V: TRBV4-1; DNA: TGCGCCAGCAGCCAAGACAGGGATGGCACAGATACGCAGTATTTT; CDR3: CASSQDRDGTDTQYF
size: .; D: .; J: TRBJ1-4; V: TRBV12-3/TRBV12-4; DNA: TGTGCCAGCAGTTTCGGAGGGGAAAAACTGTTTTTT; CDR3: CASSFGGEKLFF
size: .; D: TRBD1; J: TRBJ1-4; V: TRBV28; DNA: TGTGCCAGCAGCACAGGGGAGAAGGCTAATGAAAAACTGTTTTTT; CDR3: CASSTGEKANEKLFF
size: .; D: .; J: TRBJ1-2; V: TRBV6-4; DNA: TGTGCCAGCAGTGACGGGGGAGGCTATGGCTACACCTTC; CDR3: CASSDGGGYGYTF
size: .; D: .; J: TRBJ1-2; V: TRBV5-1; DNA: TGCGCCAGCAGGCGACAGAACTATGGCTACACCTTC; CDR3: CASRRQNYGYTF
size: .; D: TRBD2; J: TRBJ2-3; V: TRBV5-6; DNA: TGTGCCAGCAGCGCCCTAGCGGGAGGTGATACGCAGTATTTT; CDR3: CASSALAGGDTQYF
size: .; D: .; J: TRBJ1-1; V: TRBV5-1; DNA: TGCGCCAGCAGCTTGGCCAGGGGAGGGTCCACTGAAGCTTTCTTT; CDR3: CASSLARGGSTEAFF
size: .; D: TRBD1; J: TRBJ2-3; V: TRBV9; DNA: TGTGCCAGCAGCGTAGATGGGACAGGGACAGATACGCAGTATTTT; CDR3: CASSVDGTGTDTQYF
size: .; D: .; J: TRBJ1-6; V: TRBV11-2; DNA: TGTGCCAGCAGCTTTTCTCCTAATTCACCCCTCCACTTT; CDR3: CASSFSPNSPLHF
size: once; D: TRBD2; J: TRBJ2-1; V: TRBV12-3/TRBV12-4; DNA: TGTGCCAGCAGTTCCGCGGGAGCTGAGCAGTTCTTC; CDR3: CASSSAGAEQFF
size: .; D: .; J: TRBJ1-5; V: TRBV19; DNA: TGTGCCAGTAAGGACAGCCCGTTGGAGCCCCAGCATTTT; CDR3: CASKDSPLEPQHF
size: few; D: TRBD1; J: TRBJ1-5; V: TRBV5-1; DNA: TGCGCCAGCAGCTCCCGACAGGGCGGGCAGCCCCAGCATTTT; CDR3: CASSSRQGGQPQHF
size: .; D: .; J: TRBJ1-2; V: TRBV28; DNA: TGTGCCAGCAGTTTAGCGAGGGTTATCTATGGCTACACCTTC; CDR3: CASSLARVIYGYTF
size: .; D: TRBD2; J: TRBJ2-1; V: TRBV7-2; DNA: TGTGCCAGCAGCCTCGGACTAGCGGGAGGAAGGTTACGCAATGAGCAGTTCTTC; CDR3: CASSLGLAGGRLRNEQFF
size: few; D: TRBD2; J: TRBJ2-7; V: TRBV6-5; DNA: TGTGCCAGCCTCCCCAAGACTAGCGCCAACTACGAGCAGTACTTC; CDR3: CASLPKTSANYEQYF
size: .; D: .; J: TRBJ1-4; V: TRBV28; DNA: TGTGCCAGCAGTTTGTTGCGGGCCCAAGGCCCTTATAATGAAAAACTGTTTTTT; CDR3: CASSLLRAQGPYNEKLFF
size: .; D: TRBD2; J: TRBJ2-7; V: TRBV27; DNA: TGTGCCAGCAGTTTAGGTAGCGGGGCCTACGAGCAGTACTTC; CDR3: CASSLGSGAYEQYF
size: .; D: .; J: TRBJ2-1; V: TRBV20-1; DNA: TGCAGTGCTATTGAACAGGGTCCCAATCGAGGGCAGTTCTTC; CDR3: CSAIEQGPNRGQFF
size: .; D: .; J: TRBJ1-3; V: TRBV7-2; DNA: TGTGCCAGCAGCTTGGGACACGGCTCTGGAAACACCATATATTTT; CDR3: CASSLGHGSGNTIYF
size: .; D: TRBD1; J: TRBJ1-6; V: TRBV6-5; DNA: TGTGCCAGCCGGACAGGAGCTGAGTCACCCCTCCACTTT; CDR3: CASRTGAESPLHF
size: .; D: .; J: TRBJ2-5; V: TRBV5-1; DNA: TGCGCCAGCAGTTCGGGGACTCGGCCCAATCAAGAGACCCAGTACTTC; CDR3: CASSSGTRPNQETQYF